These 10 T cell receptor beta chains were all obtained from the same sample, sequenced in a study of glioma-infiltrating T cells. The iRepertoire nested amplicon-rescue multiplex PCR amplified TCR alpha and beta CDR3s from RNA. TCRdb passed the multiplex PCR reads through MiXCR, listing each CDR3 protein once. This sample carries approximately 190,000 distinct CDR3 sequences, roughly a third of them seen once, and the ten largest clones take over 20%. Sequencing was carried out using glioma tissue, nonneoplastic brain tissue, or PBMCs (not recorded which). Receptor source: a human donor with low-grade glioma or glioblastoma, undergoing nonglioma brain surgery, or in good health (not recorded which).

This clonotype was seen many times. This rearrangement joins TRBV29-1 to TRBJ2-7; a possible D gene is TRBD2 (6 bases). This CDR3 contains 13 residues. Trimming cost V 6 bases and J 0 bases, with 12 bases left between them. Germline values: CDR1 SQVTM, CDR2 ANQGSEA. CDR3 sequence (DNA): TGCAGCGTCGGGACTTTAAGCTCCTACGAGCAGTACTTC. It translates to CSVGTLSSYEQYF.

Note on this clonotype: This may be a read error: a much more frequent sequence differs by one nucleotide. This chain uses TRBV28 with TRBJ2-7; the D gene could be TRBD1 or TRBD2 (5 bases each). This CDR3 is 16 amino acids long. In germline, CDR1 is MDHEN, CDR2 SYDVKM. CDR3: CANSFDYDRQSYEQYF. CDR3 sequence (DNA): TGTGCCAACAGTTTCGACTACGATAGACAGTCCTACGAGCAGTACTTC.

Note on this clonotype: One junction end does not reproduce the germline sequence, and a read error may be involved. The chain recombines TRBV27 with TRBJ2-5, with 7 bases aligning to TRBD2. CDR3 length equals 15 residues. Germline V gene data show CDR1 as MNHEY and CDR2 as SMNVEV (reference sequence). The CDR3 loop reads CASRIAGAHQETQYF. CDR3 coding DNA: TGTGCCAGTCGAATAGCGGGTGCCCATCAAGAGACCCAGTATTTC.

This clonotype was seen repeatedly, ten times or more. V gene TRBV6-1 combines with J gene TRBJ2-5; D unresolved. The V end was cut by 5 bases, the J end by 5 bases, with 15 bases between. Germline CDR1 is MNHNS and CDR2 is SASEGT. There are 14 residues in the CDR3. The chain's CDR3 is CASSPTARPETQYF. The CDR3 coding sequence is TGTGCCAGCAGTCCAACCGCCCGACCGGAGACCCAGTACTTC.

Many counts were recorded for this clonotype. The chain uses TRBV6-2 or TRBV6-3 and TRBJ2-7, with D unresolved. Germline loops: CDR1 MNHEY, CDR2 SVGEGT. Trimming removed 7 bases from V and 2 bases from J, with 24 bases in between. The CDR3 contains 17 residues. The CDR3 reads CASTNSPVARTTYEQYF. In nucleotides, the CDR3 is TGTGCCAGCACCAATAGTCCCGTAGCCAGGACCACCTACGAGCAGTACTTC.

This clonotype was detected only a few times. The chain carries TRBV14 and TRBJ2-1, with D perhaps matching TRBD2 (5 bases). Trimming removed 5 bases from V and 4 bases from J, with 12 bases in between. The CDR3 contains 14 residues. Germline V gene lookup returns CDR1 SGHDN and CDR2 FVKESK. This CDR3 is CASSYPADYNEQFF. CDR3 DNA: TGTGCCAGCAGCTACCCAGCGGATTACAATGAGCAGTTCTTC.

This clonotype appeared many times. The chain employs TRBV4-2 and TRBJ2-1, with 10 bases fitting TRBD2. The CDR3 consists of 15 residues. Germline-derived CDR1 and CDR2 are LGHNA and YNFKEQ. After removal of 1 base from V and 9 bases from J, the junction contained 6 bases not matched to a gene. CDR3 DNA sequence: TGTGCCAGCAGCCAAGGGCTAGCGGGAGAAGCTGAGCAGTTCTTC. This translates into CASSQGLAGEAEQFF.

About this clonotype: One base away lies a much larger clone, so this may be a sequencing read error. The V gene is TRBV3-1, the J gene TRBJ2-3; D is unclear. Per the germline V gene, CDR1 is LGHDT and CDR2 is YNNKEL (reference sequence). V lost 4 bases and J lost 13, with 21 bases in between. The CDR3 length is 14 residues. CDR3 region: CASSPSADAVGKYF. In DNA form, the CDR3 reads TGTGCCAGCAGCCCGTCTGCCGACGCCGTAGGGAAGTATTTT.

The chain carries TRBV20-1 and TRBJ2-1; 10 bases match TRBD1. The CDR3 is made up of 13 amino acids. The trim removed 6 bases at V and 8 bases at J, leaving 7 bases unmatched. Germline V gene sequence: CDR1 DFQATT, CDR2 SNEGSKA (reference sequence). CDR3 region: CSAMTGGTYEQFF. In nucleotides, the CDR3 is TGCAGTGCAATGACAGGGGGCACGTATGAGCAGTTCTTC.

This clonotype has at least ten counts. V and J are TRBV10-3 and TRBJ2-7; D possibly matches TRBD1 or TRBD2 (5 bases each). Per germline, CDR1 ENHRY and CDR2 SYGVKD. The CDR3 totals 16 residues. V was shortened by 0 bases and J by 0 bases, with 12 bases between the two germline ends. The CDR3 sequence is CAISESGTQSSYEQYF. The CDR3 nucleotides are TGTGCCATCAGTGAGTCGGGGACCCAGAGCTCCTACGAGCAGTACTTC.